Below, one T cell receptor (beta chain) is given with its context. Its cognate antigen is unknown. The sample is drawn from a study of shared clonotypes between healthy human individuals. This CDR3 spans 14 amino acids. V lost 4 bases to trimming and J lost 6 bases, with 16 bases between them. Germline CDR1 is WNHNN and CDR2 is SYGVQD (reference sequence). Investigators spread the genomic DNA of each subset evenly over several immunoSEQ plates. TCRdb's copy holds only in-frame clones and misses some; the assay was immunoSEQ multiplex PCR. The data contain over a million clones, roughly 80% of them singletons. Study results and limitations: Among the subsets, naive ones generally showed larger estimated richness than memory ones.

Sequenced sample: memory CD4+ T cells sorted from blood. The subset is: CD45RA-negative fraction. This receptor was taken from a man between 18 and 29 years old in good health. The J gene is TRBJ2-7, the V gene TRBV10-1; possible D gene TRBD2, 7 bases. The CDR3 sequence: CASSGGGRGTEQYF. The CDR3, as DNA: TGCGCCAGCAGTGGGGGGGGGCGAGGGACCGAGCAGTACTTC.